The 15 T cell receptor beta chains in this list originate from one sample, sequenced in a study of shared clonotypes between healthy human individuals. Sequenced by immunoSEQ multiplex PCR; TCRdb stores in-frame clones only, minus some. The sample carries fewer than 1.8 million clones, 98% to 99% recorded once. The sequenced sample was naive CD4+ T cells sorted from blood. Subset described: CD45RA+ positively selected. Source of these receptors: a man aged 25-40 years in good health.

This sequence joins TRBV29-1 and TRBJ2-1; TRBD1 is a possible D gene (6 bases). The CDR3 extends over 14 amino acids. CDR1 is SQVTM and CDR2 is ANQGSEA in the germline V gene. The V gene lost 5 bases and the J gene lost 1 base, with 12 bases spanning the gap. CDR3: CSVRVDSSYNEQFF. CDR3 sequence (DNA): TGCAGCGTTCGGGTGGACAGTTCCTACAATGAGCAGTTCTTC.

The CDR3 loop is CAIREGGVLGYGYTF. The DNA of the CDR3 is TGTGCCATCAGGGAGGGCGGGGTGTTAGGCTATGGCTACACCTTC. The J gene is TRBJ1-2, the V gene TRBV10-3; D is undetermined. V lost 6 bases, J lost 4 bases, and 18 bases lay in between. This CDR3 comprises 15 residues. The V gene's germline CDR1 is ENHRY and CDR2 SYGVKD.

The chain employs TRBV10-3 and TRBJ2-6; 9 positions match TRBD2. V trimming: 4 bases; J trimming: 8 bases; junction bases outside the gene matches: 9. Germline V gene data show CDR1 as ENHRY and CDR2 as SYGVKD. The CDR3 runs 16 residues. As DNA, the CDR3 is TGTGCCATCAGTGGGCTAGCGGGGCGCTGGACCAACGTCCTGACTTTC. Translated: CAISGLAGRWTNVLTF.

The rearrangement uses TRBV18 and TRBJ2-7; unclear D gene. V was pared by 3 bases and J by 3 bases, with 9 bases between. CDR1 is KGHSH and CDR2 is LQKENI in the germline V gene. The length of the CDR3 is 13 residues. The CDR3 here is CASSPGRNYEQYF. The CDR3 nucleotides read TGTGCCAGCTCACCCGGACGGAACTACGAGCAGTACTTC.

The chain is built from TRBV11-3 and TRBJ2-3; TRBD1 might be the D (5 bases). The germline CDR1 and CDR2 sequences are SGHNT and YENEEA. Trimming stripped 4 bases from V and 9 bases from J, with 14 bases between. The CDR3 sequence is 13 residues long. CDR3 nucleotide sequence: TGTGCCAGCAGCTCTCAGGGTGGAGTAACGCAGTATTTT. Amino acid sequence: CASSSQGGVTQYF. The entire variable domain, with the rest obtained from reference TRBV11-3 and TRBJ2-3, is as follows: EAGVVQSPRYKIIEKKQPVAFWCNPISGHNTLYWYLQNLGQGPELLIRYENEEAVDDSQLPKDRFSAERLKGVDSTLKIQPAELGDSAVYLCASSSQGGVTQYFGPGTRLTVL.

The CDR3 loop is CASSLLAGKDEQYF. The DNA of the CDR3 is TGTGCCAGCAGTTTACTAGCGGGAAAGGACGAGCAGTACTTC. The chain combines TRBV27 with TRBJ2-7; TRBD2 matches at 9 bases. The CDR3 totals 14 residues. V lost 2 bases and J lost 5; bases outside the gene matches: 4. In germline, CDR1 is MNHEY, CDR2 SMNVEV (reference sequence).

This clone has a single count. V is TRBV2 and J is TRBJ2-5, with D uncertain. With 8 bases removed from V and 2 bases from J, the gap between germline ends came to 15 bases. There are 14 residues in the CDR3. Germline CDR1 and CDR2: SNHLY and FYNNEI. The CDR3 loop is CASSFWAEQETQYF. CDR3 in DNA: TGTGCCAGCTCCTTTTGGGCGGAGCAAGAGACCCAGTACTTC.

The CDR3 reads CASSPAKNTEAFF. Written as DNA, the CDR3 is TGTGCCAGCAGCCCTGCCAAGAACACTGAAGCTTTCTTT. The chain carries TRBV7-9 and TRBJ1-1; D unclear. The CDR3 sequence is 13 residues long. The germline V and J ends were trimmed by 5 bases and 1 base, with 8 bases remaining between them. In germline, CDR1 is SEHNR, CDR2 FQNEAQ (reference sequence). Drawing the rest from reference TRBV7-9 and TRBJ1-1, the complete variable domain is DTGVSQNPRHKITKRGQNVTFRCDPISEHNRLYWYRQTLGQGPEFLTYFQNEAQLEKSRLLSDRFSAERPKGSFSTLEIQRTEQGDSAMYLCASSPAKNTEAFFGQGTRLTVV.

The chain has TRBV27 and TRBJ2-5, with 11 bases lining up with TRBD2. The CDR3 is made up of 15 amino acids. Germline values: CDR1 MNHEY, CDR2 SMNVEV (reference sequence). J was trimmed by 9 bases and V by 6 bases; bases with no gene match: 12. CDR3 in DNA: TGTGCCAGCAGGCCGGGACTAGCGGCCCAGATGGCCCAGTACTTC. Translation: CASRPGLAAQMAQYF.

The chain is built from TRBV6-1 and TRBJ2-3, with D uncertain. V lost 4 bases and J lost 2, with 7 bases in between. Germline V gives CDR1 MNHNS, CDR2 SASEGT. This CDR3 has 13 amino acids. The CDR3, as DNA: TGTGCCAGCAGTGCCAGGACCACAGATACGCAGTATTTT. This sequence encodes CASSARTTDTQYF.

This clone appeared once. V usage is TRBV5-4 and J usage is TRBJ2-1, with TRBD1 matching 8 bases. Germline-derived CDR1 and CDR2 are SGHNT and YYREEE (reference sequence). The CDR3 loop spans 13 amino acids. V gave up 4 bases and J gave up 8 bases; unmatched junction bases: 5. CDR3 protein: CASSKDRDHEQFF. In DNA form, the CDR3 reads TGTGCCAGCAGCAAGGACAGGGATCATGAGCAGTTCTTC.

The V gene is TRBV6-1, the J gene TRBJ2-7, with D possibly matching TRBD2 (6 bases). The CDR3 contains 16 residues. Per germline, CDR1 MNHNS and CDR2 SASEGT. V was shortened by 2 bases and J by 3 bases, with 17 bases between the two germline ends. The CDR3, as DNA: TGTGCCAGCAGTGAAACTCTGGCGGGGATGAACTACGAGCAGTACTTC. It encodes CASSETLAGMNYEQYF.

The chain combines TRBV6-5 with TRBJ2-5; D ambiguous. The end of the DNA aligns better with TRBJ2-7, so the J call may be wrong. Germline values: CDR1 MNHEY, CDR2 SVGAGI. This CDR3 contains 15 residues. The CDR3 loop is CASSYSIHQTYEQYF. The CDR3 bases are TGTGCCAGCAGTTACTCGATCCACCAGACCTACGAGCAGTACTTC.

This rearrangement joins TRBV10-2 to TRBJ2-5, with 7 positions matching TRBD2. Germline CDR1 reads WSHSY; CDR2 reads SAAADI. Germline trimming cut 5 bases from V and 4 bases from J; bases unmatched to any gene: 1. The CDR3 contains 12 residues. Here the CDR3 reads CASSPSGETQYF. In DNA form, the CDR3 reads TGCGCCAGCAGTCCTAGCGGAGAGACCCAGTACTTC.

The chain links TRBV7-2 to TRBJ1-2, with TRBD1 matching 8 bases. The germline gives CDR1 SGHTA, CDR2 FQGNSA. This CDR3 is built from 14 residues. The V gene end was trimmed by 0 bases and the J gene end by 6 bases; junction bases not matched to a gene: 3. The CDR3 bases are TGTGCCAGCAGCTTAGCCCGGACAGGGAATGGCTACACCTTC. It codes for CASSLARTGNGYTF.